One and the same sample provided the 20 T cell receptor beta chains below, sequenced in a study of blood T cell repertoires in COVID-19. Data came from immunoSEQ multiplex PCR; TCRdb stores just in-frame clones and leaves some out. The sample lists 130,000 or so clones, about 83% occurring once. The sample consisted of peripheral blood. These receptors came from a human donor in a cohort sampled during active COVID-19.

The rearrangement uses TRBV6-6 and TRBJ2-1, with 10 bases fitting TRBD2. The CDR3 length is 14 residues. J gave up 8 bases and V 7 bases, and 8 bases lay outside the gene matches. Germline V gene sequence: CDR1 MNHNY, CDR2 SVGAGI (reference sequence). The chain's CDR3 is CASTLAGVVYEQFF. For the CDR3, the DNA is TGTGCCAGCACCCTAGCGGGGGTTGTGTATGAGCAGTTCTTC.

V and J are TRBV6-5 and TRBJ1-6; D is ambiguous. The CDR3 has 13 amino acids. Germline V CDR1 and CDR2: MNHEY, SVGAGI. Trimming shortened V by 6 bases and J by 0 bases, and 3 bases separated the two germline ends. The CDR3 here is CASRSSYNSPLHF. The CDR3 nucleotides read TGTGCCAGCAGGAGCTCCTATAATTCACCCCTCCACTTT.

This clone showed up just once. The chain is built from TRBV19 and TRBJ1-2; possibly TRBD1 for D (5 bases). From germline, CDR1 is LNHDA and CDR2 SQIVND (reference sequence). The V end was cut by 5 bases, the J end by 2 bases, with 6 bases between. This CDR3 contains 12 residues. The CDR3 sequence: CASSPGNYGYTF. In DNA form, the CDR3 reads TGTGCCAGTAGTCCAGGGAACTATGGCTACACCTTC.

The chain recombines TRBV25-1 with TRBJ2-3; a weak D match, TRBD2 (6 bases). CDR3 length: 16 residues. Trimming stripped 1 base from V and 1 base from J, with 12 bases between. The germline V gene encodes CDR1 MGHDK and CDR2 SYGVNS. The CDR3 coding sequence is TGTGCCAGCAGTGAATCTACTCCGGGGGGCACAGATACGCAGTATTTT. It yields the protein CASSESTPGGTDTQYF.

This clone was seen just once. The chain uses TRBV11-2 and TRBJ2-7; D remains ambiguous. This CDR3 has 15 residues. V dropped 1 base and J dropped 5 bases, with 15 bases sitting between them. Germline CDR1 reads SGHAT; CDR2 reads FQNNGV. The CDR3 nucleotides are TGTGCCAGCAGCTTAGGGGCTGCTACTCGGAACGAGCAGTACTTC. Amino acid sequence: CASSLGAATRNEQYF.

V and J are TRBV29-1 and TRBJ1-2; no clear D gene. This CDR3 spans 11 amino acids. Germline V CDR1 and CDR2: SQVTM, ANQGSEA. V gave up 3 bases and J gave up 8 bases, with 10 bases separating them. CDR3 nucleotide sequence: TGCAGCGTTGATGCCCTCGAGGGCTACACCTTC. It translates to CSVDALEGYTF.

CDR3 nucleotide sequence: TGTGCCAGCAGTACAACAGATAGTAATCAGCCCCAGCATTTT. Its translation is CASSTTDSNQPQHF. The chain recombines TRBV6-5 with TRBJ1-5; D is undetermined. The CDR3 runs 14 residues. Germline V gene lookup returns CDR1 MNHEY and CDR2 SVGAGI. V was clipped by 5 bases and J by 4 bases, with 12 bases between them.

In nucleotides, the CDR3 is TGTGCCAGCAGCATGGACAGTTATAATTCACCCCTCCACTTT. It is translated as CASSMDSYNSPLHF. The chain links TRBV11-3 to TRBJ1-6; a weak D match, TRBD1 (6 bases). The CDR3 consists of 14 residues. V was pared by 5 bases and J by 4 bases, with 9 bases between. CDR1 is SGHNT and CDR2 is YENEEA in the germline V gene.

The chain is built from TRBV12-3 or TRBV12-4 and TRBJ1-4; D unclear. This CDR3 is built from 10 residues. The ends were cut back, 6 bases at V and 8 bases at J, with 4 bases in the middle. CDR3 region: CASRGEKLFF. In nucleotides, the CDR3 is TGTGCCAGCAGGGGCGAAAAACTGTTTTTT.

CDR3 region: CASSEAPGRAGNTIYF. The CDR3 nucleotides read TGTGCCAGCAGTGAAGCACCAGGGAGGGCTGGAAACACCATATATTTT. The rearrangement links TRBV6-1 to TRBJ1-3; D is perhaps TRBD1 (5 bases). Germline CDR1 MNHNS, CDR2 SASEGT. V was cut by 0 bases and J by 2 bases, with 11 bases left in between. The CDR3 covers 16 residues.

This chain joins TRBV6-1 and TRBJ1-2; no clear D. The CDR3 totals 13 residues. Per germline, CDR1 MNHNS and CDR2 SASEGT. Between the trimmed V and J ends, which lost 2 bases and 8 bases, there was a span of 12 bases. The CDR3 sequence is CASSEQVSYGYTF. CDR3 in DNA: TGTGCCAGCAGTGAACAGGTTTCCTACGGCTACACCTTC.

The CDR3 bases are TGTGCCTGGAACGCCGGGACGGGGGTCTACGAGCAGTACTTC. Translation: CAWNAGTGVYEQYF. This chain links TRBV30 with TRBJ2-7; a possible D gene is TRBD2 (6 bases). V was trimmed by 4 bases and J by 3 bases, leaving 16 bases between them. This CDR3 contains 14 residues. CDR1 and CDR2 from the germline V gene are GTSNPN and SVGIG (reference sequence).

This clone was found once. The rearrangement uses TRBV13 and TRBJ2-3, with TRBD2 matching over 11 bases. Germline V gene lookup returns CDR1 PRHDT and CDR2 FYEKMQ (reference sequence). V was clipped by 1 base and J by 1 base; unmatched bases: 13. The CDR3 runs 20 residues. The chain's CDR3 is CASSLAGLSGGAGGTDTQYF. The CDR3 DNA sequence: TGTGCCAGCAGCTTAGCAGGACTTAGCGGGGGGGCCGGGGGCACAGATACGCAGTATTTT.

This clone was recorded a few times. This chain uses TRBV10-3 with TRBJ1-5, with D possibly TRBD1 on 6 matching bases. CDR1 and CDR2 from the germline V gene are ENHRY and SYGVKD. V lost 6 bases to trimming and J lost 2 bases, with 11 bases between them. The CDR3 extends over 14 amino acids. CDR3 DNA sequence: TGTGCCATCAGGGGAGCAGGGGGCAATCAGCCCCAGCATTTT. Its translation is CAIRGAGGNQPQHF.

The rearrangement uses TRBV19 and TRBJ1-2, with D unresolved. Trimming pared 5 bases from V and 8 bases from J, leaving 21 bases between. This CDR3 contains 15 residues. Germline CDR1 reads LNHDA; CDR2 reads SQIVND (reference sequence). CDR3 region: CASSVGGGLLRGYTF. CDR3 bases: TGTGCCAGTAGTGTCGGAGGAGGGCTCTTAAGAGGCTACACCTTC.

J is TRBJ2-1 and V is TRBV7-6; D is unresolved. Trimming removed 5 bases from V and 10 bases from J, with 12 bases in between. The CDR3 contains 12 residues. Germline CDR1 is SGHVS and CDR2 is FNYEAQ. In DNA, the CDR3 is TGTGCCAGCAGCCGAGACATTGGAGAGCAGTTCTTC. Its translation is CASSRDIGEQFF.

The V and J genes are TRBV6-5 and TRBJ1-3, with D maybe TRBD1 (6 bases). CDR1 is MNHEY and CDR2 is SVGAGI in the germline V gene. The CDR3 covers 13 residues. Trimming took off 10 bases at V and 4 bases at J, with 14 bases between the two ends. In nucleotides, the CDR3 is TGTGCCACCCGGGGGGGGCTGGGAAACACCATATATTTT. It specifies CATRGGLGNTIYF.

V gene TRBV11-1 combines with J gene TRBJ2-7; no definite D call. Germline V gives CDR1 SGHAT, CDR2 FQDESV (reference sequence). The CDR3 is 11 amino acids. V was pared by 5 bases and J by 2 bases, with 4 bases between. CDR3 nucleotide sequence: TGTGCCAGCAGCACTACCTACGAGCAGTACTTC. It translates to CASSTTYEQYF.

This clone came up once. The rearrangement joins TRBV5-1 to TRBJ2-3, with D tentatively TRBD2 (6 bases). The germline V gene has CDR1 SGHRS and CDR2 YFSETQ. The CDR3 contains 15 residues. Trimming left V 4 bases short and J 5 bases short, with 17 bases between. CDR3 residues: CASSPGTSYGDTQYF. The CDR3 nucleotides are TGCGCCAGCAGCCCCGGGACTTCGTACGGAGATACGCAGTATTTT. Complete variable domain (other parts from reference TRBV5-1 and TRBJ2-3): KAGVTQTPRYLIKTRGQQVTLSCSPISGHRSVSWYQQTPGQGLQFLFEYFSETQRNKGNFPGRFSGRQFSNSRSEMNVSTLELGDSALYLCASSPGTSYGDTQYFGPGTRLTVL.

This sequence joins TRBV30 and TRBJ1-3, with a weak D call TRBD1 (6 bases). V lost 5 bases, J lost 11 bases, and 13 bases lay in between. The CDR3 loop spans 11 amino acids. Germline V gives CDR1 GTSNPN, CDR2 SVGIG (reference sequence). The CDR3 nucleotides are TGTGCCTGGTTAGGGGGACACTCCATATATTTT. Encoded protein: CAWLGGHSIYF.